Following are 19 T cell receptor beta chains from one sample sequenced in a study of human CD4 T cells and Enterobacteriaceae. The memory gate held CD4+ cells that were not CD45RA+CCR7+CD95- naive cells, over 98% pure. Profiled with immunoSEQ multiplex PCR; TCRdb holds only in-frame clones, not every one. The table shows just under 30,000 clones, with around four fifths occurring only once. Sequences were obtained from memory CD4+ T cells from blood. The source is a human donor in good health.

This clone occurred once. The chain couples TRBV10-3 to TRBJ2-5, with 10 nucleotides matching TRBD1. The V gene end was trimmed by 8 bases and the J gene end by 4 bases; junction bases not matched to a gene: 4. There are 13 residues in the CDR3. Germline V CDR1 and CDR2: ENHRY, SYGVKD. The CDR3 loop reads CAIGGTGVETQYF. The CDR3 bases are TGTGCCATCGGGGGGACAGGGGTAGAGACCCAGTACTTC.

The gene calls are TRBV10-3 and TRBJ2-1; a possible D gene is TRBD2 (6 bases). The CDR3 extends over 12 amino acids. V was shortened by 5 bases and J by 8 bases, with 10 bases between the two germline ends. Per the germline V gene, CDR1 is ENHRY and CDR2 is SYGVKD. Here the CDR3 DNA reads TGTGCCATCAGTAATGGGGGGTATGAGCAGTTCTTC. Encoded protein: CAISNGGYEQFF.

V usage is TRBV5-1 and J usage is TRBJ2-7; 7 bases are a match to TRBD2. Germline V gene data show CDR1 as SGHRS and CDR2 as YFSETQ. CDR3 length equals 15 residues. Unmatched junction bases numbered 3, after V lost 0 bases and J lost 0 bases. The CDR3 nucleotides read TGCGCCAGCAGCTTGGCCAGCGGGATCTCCTACGAGCAGTACTTC. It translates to CASSLASGISYEQYF.

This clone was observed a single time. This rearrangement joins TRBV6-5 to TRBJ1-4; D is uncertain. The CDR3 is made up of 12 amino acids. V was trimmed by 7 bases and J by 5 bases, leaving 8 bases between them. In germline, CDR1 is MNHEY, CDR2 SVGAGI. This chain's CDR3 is CASTRANEKLFF. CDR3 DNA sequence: TGTGCCAGCACGAGGGCGAATGAAAAACTGTTTTTT.

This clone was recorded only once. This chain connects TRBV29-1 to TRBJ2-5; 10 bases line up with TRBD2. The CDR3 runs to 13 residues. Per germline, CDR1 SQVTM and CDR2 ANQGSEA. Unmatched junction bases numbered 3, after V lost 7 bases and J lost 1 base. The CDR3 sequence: CSAGTSAQETQYF. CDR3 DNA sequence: TGCAGCGCTGGGACTAGCGCCCAAGAGACCCAGTACTTC.

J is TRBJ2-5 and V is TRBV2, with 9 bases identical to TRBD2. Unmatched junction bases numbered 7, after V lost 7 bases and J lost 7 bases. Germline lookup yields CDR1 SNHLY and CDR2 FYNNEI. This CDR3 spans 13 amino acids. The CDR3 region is CASNPSGMGTQYF. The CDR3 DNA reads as TGTGCCAGCAATCCTAGCGGGATGGGGACCCAGTACTTC.

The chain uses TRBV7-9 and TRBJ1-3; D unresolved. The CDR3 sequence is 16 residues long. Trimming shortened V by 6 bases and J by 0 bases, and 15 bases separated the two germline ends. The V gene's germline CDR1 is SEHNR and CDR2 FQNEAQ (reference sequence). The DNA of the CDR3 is TGTGCCAGCAGTCCGACCGGGAGTTACTCTGGAAACACCATATATTTT. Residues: CASSPTGSYSGNTIYF.

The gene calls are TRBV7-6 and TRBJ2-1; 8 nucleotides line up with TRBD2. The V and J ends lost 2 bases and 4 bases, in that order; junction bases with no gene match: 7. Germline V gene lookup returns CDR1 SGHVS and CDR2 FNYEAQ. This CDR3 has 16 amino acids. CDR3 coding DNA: TGTGCCAGCAGCTTATATAGCGGGGCCTTATACAATGAGCAGTTCTTC. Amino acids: CASSLYSGALYNEQFF.

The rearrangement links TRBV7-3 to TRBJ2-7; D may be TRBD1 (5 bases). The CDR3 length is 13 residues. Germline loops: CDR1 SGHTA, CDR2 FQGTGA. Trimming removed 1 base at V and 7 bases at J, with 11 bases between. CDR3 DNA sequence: TGTGCCAGCAGCTTAAGGGGCATCGGGGAGCAGTACTTC. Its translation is CASSLRGIGEQYF. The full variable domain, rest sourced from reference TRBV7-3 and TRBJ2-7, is GAGVSQTPSNKVTEKGKYVELRCDPISGHTALYWYRQSLGQGPEFLIYFQGTGAADDSGLPNDRFFAVRPEGSVSTLKIQRTERGDSAVYLCASSLRGIGEQYFGPGTRLTVT.

Written as DNA, the CDR3 is TGTGCCAGCAGCCCCCACGCAGGGGGAGAGACCCAGTACTTC. Translation: CASSPHAGGETQYF. V and J are TRBV11-2 and TRBJ2-5; TRBD1 agrees at 7 bases. The CDR3 runs 14 residues. Germline loops: CDR1 SGHAT, CDR2 FQNNGV. The ends lost 5 bases at V and 4 bases at J; junction bases unmatched: 7.

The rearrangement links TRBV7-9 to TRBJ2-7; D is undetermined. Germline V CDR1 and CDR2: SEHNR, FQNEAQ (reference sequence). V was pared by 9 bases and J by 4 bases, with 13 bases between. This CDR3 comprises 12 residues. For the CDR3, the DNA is TGTGCCAGTCAAGGCGGAAGATACGAGCAGTACTTC. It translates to CASQGGRYEQYF.

CDR3 DNA sequence: TGCGCCAGCAGCCAAGGACTAGCGGGATTTACGACCTCCTACAATGAGCAGTTCTTC. As protein: CASSQGLAGFTTSYNEQFF. The chain is built from TRBV4-1 and TRBJ2-1; TRBD2 agrees at 11 bases. V was pared by 1 base and J by 0 bases, with 8 bases of the junction left unmatched. The germline CDR1 and CDR2 sequences are MGHRA and YSYEKL. This CDR3 is built from 19 residues.

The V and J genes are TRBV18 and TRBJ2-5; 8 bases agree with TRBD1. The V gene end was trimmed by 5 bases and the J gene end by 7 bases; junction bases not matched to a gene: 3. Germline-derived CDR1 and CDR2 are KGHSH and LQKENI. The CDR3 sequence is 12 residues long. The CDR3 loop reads CASSSGQVTQYF. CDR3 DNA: TGTGCCAGCTCATCGGGACAGGTGACCCAGTACTTC.

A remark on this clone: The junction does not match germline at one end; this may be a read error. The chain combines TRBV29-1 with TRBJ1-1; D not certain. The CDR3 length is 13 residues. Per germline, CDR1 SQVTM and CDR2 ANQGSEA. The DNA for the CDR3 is TGCAGCGGTGAACAAGCCACGAACACTGAAGCTTTCTTT. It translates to CSGEQATNTEAFF.

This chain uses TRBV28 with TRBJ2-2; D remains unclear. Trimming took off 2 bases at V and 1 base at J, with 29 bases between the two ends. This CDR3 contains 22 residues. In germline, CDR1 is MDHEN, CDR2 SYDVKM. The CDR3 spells CASSLEEYFRPLARRNTGELFF. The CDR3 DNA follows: TGTGCCAGCAGTTTAGAGGAATATTTTAGGCCCTTGGCTCGACGGAACACCGGGGAGCTGTTTTTT.

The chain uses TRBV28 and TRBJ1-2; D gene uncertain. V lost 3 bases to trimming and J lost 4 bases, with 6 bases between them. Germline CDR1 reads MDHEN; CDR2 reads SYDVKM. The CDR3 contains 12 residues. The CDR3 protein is CASSLGSYGYTF. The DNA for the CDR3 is TGTGCCAGCAGTTTGGGAAGCTATGGCTACACCTTC.

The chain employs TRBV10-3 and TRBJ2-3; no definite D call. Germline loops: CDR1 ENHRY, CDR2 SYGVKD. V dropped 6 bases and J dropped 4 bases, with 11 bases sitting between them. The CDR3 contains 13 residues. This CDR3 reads CAISLRAPDTQYF. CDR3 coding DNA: TGTGCCATCAGCCTAAGGGCCCCAGATACGCAGTATTTT.

The DNA for the CDR3 is TGTGCCAGCAGTGACCCGAGCTCTGGAAACACCATATATTTT. It encodes CASSDPSSGNTIYF. The V and J genes are TRBV6-1 and TRBJ1-3; D remains unclear. V was trimmed by 3 bases and J by 0 bases, leaving 6 bases between them. This CDR3 region has 14 residues. CDR1 MNHNS and CDR2 SASEGT come from the germline V gene.

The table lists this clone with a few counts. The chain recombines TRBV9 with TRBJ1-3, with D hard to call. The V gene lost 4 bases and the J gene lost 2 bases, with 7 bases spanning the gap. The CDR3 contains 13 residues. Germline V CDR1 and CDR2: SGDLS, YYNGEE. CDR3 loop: CASSPPAGNTIYF. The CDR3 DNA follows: TGTGCCAGCAGCCCTCCGGCTGGAAACACCATATATTTT.